This TCR beta chain appears in the sequencing data of a study of blood T cell repertoires in COVID-19. Libraries were prepared by immunoSEQ multiplex PCR; TCRdb keeps only in-frame clonotypes and omits some of them. Of some 330,000 clones listed, roughly 86% were seen once; the top ten hold 1.5% to 2%. The CDR3 has 14 residues. V lost 4 bases to trimming and J lost 1 base; unmatched junction nucleotides: 2. Germline CDR1 and CDR2: KGHSH and LQKENI. V gene TRBV18 combines with J gene TRBJ1-1, with 8 nucleotides matching TRBD1. This TCR derives from a woman in her 30s with COVID-19, enrolled during active disease. Specimen: peripheral blood. The CDR3 loop is CASSRDRGNTEAFF. The DNA for the CDR3 is TGTGCCAGCTCACGAGACAGGGGGAACACTGAAGCTTTCTTT. The full variable domain, its missing parts supplied by reference TRBV18 and TRBJ1-1, is NAGVMQNPRHLVRRRGQEARLRCSPMKGHSHVYWYRQLPEEGLKFMVYLQKENIIDESGMPKERFSAEFPKEGPSILRIQQVVRGDSAAYFCASSRDRGNTEAFFGQGTRLTVV.